These 26 T cell receptor beta chains were sequenced from one sample in a study of beta chain features in type 1 diabetes. Antigens of these TCRs are unknown. General study results and limits: The study found moderately but significantly shorter TCRB CDR3s in all four CD4+ subsets of Type 1 diabetes patients.

Every isolated RNA sample was fully reverse transcribed, so sequencing captured expressed TCRB transcripts. The data were produced by immunoSEQ multiplex PCR, yet TCRdb's version contains in-frame clones alone and is incomplete. The table lists 160,000 or so clones, 6.5% to 10% of them singletons. Material: central memory CD4+ T cells from blood. The source of these receptors is a young woman with type 1 diabetes.

The chain combines TRBV2 with TRBJ1-6; D gene uncertain. This CDR3 has 15 amino acids. Germline V lookup: CDR1 SNHLY, CDR2 FYNNEI. Trimming pared 1 base from V and 5 bases from J, leaving 9 bases between. The chain's CDR3 is CASSEGSGNNSPLHF. The DNA for the CDR3 is TGTGCCAGCAGTGAAGGGAGCGGTAATAATTCACCCCTCCACTTT.

The chain combines TRBV9 with TRBJ2-3; unclear D gene. V was cut by 0 bases and J by 0 bases, with 8 bases left in between. The CDR3 covers 15 residues. Germline V gene lookup returns CDR1 SGDLS and CDR2 YYNGEE. CDR3 loop: CASSVVSTSTDTQYF. Here the CDR3 DNA reads TGTGCCAGCAGCGTAGTAAGCACCAGCACAGATACGCAGTATTTT.

V is TRBV4-2 and J is TRBJ1-1; D call uncertain. The CDR3 is made up of 11 amino acids. Trimming shortened V by 4 bases and J by 8 bases, and 8 bases separated the two germline ends. Germline V gene data show CDR1 as LGHNA and CDR2 as YNFKEQ. The CDR3 nucleotides read TGTGCCAGCAGCCCGGTCGGGGAAGCTTTCTTT. Translating it yields CASSPVGEAFF.

The chain combines TRBV20-1 with TRBJ2-1; TRBD1 matches at 8 bases. CDR3 length: 11 amino acids. Germline CDR1 is DFQATT and CDR2 is SNEGSKA (reference sequence). V was clipped by 5 bases and J by 13 bases; unmatched bases: 7. CDR3 in DNA: TGCAGTGCTCAGTGGACAGGGCTACAGTTCTTC. This translates into CSAQWTGLQFF.

The chain has TRBV25-1 and TRBJ1-2; no clear D gene. From germline, CDR1 is MGHDK and CDR2 SYGVNS. Trimming left V 4 bases short and J 4 bases short, with 10 bases between. The CDR3 covers 13 residues. The CDR3 bases are TGTGCCAGCAGTGCGGCGGCCGTCTATGGCTACACCTTC. Its translation is CASSAAAVYGYTF.

This clone has just a few counts. The rearrangement links TRBV4-1 to TRBJ2-5; D unclear. This CDR3 contains 13 residues. Germline loops: CDR1 MGHRA, CDR2 YSYEKL. V was trimmed by 1 base and J by 5 bases, leaving 8 bases between them. CDR3 coding DNA: TGCGCCAGCAGCCAAGCTGGCAGGGAGACCCAGTACTTC. Translating gives CASSQAGRETQYF.

V and J are TRBV11-2 and TRBJ1-1, with D perhaps TRBD1 (5 bases). The CDR3 totals 15 residues. The germline V gene encodes CDR1 SGHAT and CDR2 FQNNGV. V was clipped by 3 bases and J by 4 bases, with 15 bases between them. As DNA, the CDR3 is TGTGCCAGCAGCTTCGAGGCAGGGTCAGGCACTGAAGCTTTCTTT. As protein: CASSFEAGSGTEAFF.

This clone was found a few times. The chain carries TRBV29-1 and TRBJ2-1; TRBD2 matches at 10 bases. The CDR3 has 15 residues. After removal of 0 bases from V and 5 bases from J, the junction contained 4 bases not matched to a gene. Germline assignment: CDR1 SQVTM and CDR2 ANQGSEA. The CDR3 region is CSVEEALAGDNEQFF. CDR3 sequence (DNA): TGCAGCGTTGAAGAGGCCCTAGCGGGAGACAATGAGCAGTTCTTC.

V gene TRBV5-1 combines with J gene TRBJ2-4; D perhaps matches TRBD1 (5 bases). CDR1 is SGHRS, CDR2 YFSETQ, per germline. The CDR3 runs to 14 residues. The germline V and J ends were trimmed by 4 bases and 2 bases, with 10 bases remaining between them. The CDR3 protein is CASSETAPKNIQYF. CDR3 nucleotide sequence: TGCGCCAGCAGCGAGACAGCTCCCAAAAACATTCAGTACTTC.

The genes are TRBV10-3 and TRBJ2-3; 7 bases align to TRBD1. Germline V gene lookup returns CDR1 ENHRY and CDR2 SYGVKD. The CDR3 spans 14 residues. V was clipped by 7 bases and J by 3 bases; unmatched bases: 7. In DNA form, the CDR3 reads TGTGCCATCACTAGGGACAGATCGACAGATACGCAGTATTTT. Amino acids: CAITRDRSTDTQYF.

This clone showed up just a few times. V and J are TRBV6-1 and TRBJ2-7, with a tentative D call TRBD2 (6 bases). Germline-derived CDR1 and CDR2 are MNHNS and SASEGT. Trimming cost V 1 base and J 6 bases, with 10 bases left between them. The CDR3 is made up of 13 amino acids. In nucleotides, the CDR3 is TGTGCCAGCAGTGAAGTTTGGACTACCGAGCAGTACTTC. This encodes CASSEVWTTEQYF.

The V call is TRBV2, the J call TRBJ1-6; D may be TRBD1 (6 bases). The V gene's germline CDR1 is SNHLY and CDR2 FYNNEI. The CDR3 contains 12 residues. V dropped 6 bases and J dropped 18 bases, with 18 bases sitting between them. CDR3: CASREQGSGNHF. DNA for the CDR3: TGTGCCAGCAGGGAACAGGGCTCAGGGAACCACTTT.

The chain uses TRBV19 and TRBJ1-5, with TRBD1 matching over 8 bases. With 4 bases clipped from V and 0 bases from J, the junction kept 5 bases outside the gene matches. The CDR3 extends over 16 amino acids. Germline V gene sequence: CDR1 LNHDA, CDR2 SQIVND (reference sequence). CDR3 sequence reads: CASSTRQGNSNQPQHF. Here the CDR3 DNA reads TGTGCCAGTAGTACTAGACAGGGGAATAGCAATCAGCCCCAGCATTTT.

The CDR3 DNA reads TGTGCCAGCAGCTTAGAACGTGGCGGGAGGCCCCCCGAGCAGTACTTC. Translating it yields CASSLERGGRPPEQYF. This chain connects TRBV7-9 to TRBJ2-7; 8 bases agree with TRBD2. The CDR3 is 16 amino acids. The V segment lost 1 base and the J segment 6 bases; nucleotides outside the gene matches: 11. Germline CDR1 and CDR2: SEHNR and FQNEAQ (reference sequence).

V is TRBV4-3 and J is TRBJ2-1; 11 bases align to TRBD2. Unmatched junction bases numbered 9, after V lost 0 bases and J lost 8 bases. This CDR3 comprises 17 residues. Germline V lookup: CDR1 LGHNA, CDR2 YSLEER. CDR3 protein: CASSQDWLAGGRYEQFF. CDR3 bases: TGCGCCAGCAGCCAAGATTGGCTAGCGGGGGGTAGATATGAGCAGTTCTTC.

This clone turned up a few times. A read error may produce the germline difference seen at one junction end. The V and J genes are TRBV6-6 and TRBJ2-3, with D possibly matching TRBD1 (6 bases). CDR3 size: 14 residues. Germline assignment: CDR1 MNHNY and CDR2 SVGAGI (reference sequence). The CDR3 DNA is TGTGCCATCAGTGAGTCCGTACAGGGAGATACGCAGTATTTT. This sequence encodes CAISESVQGDTQYF.

This rearrangement joins TRBV10-3 to TRBJ2-7; 7 bases fit TRBD1. With V trimmed by 9 bases and J by 6 bases, 11 bases remained unmatched. The CDR3 spans 13 residues. Germline V gene sequence: CDR1 ENHRY, CDR2 SYGVKD. CDR3 loop: CAIKGGESGEQYF. The DNA for the CDR3 is TGTGCCATAAAAGGGGGCGAATCCGGCGAGCAGTACTTC.

V and J are TRBV7-2 and TRBJ2-7, with a possible D match to TRBD1 (5 bases). V lost 3 bases and J 4 bases, leaving 13 bases between the germline ends. The CDR3 totals 14 residues. Germline V CDR1 and CDR2: SGHTA, FQGNSA. This CDR3 reads CASSLIKQEYEQYF. Here the CDR3 DNA reads TGTGCCAGCAGCTTGATAAAACAGGAATACGAGCAGTACTTC. The full variable domain, its missing parts supplied by reference TRBV7-2 and TRBJ2-7, is GAGVSQSPSNKVTEKGKDVELRCDPISGHTALYWYRQSLGQGLEFLIYFQGNSAPDKSGLPSDRFSAERTGGSVSTLTIQRTQQEDSAVYLCASSLIKQEYEQYFGPGTRLTVT.

There are a few counts of this clone. This chain joins TRBV11-3 and TRBJ2-3; D perhaps matches TRBD1 (6 bases). Trimming shortened V by 5 bases and J by 2 bases, and 14 bases separated the two germline ends. This CDR3 contains 15 residues. Germline CDR1 SGHNT, CDR2 YENEEA. In DNA form, the CDR3 reads TGTGCCAGCAGCCGCCTGGGACACCTCACAGATACGCAGTATTTT. Translated: CASSRLGHLTDTQYF.

There are a few counts of this clone. The chain employs TRBV2 and TRBJ2-7; a weak D match, TRBD1 (6 bases). V lost 1 base to trimming and J lost 6 bases, with 16 bases between them. Germline-derived CDR1 and CDR2 are SNHLY and FYNNEI. The CDR3 length is 15 residues. In DNA, the CDR3 is TGTGCCAGCAGTGAAGGGCAGGGGTTAAGCATCGAGCAGTACTTC. The encoded protein is CASSEGQGLSIEQYF.

This clone was seen repeatedly, ten times or more. This chain connects TRBV6-6 to TRBJ2-3; D remains ambiguous. V was pared by 10 bases and J by 4 bases, with 15 bases between. The CDR3 sequence is 13 residues long. Per germline, CDR1 MNHNY and CDR2 SVGAGI (reference sequence). The CDR3 here is CATNREAPDTQYF. DNA of the CDR3: TGTGCCACCAACCGAGAGGCGCCAGATACGCAGTATTTT.

This rearrangement joins TRBV11-2 to TRBJ2-7, with D perhaps TRBD1 (5 bases). Trimming removed 5 bases from V and 0 bases from J, with 11 bases in between. The CDR3 consists of 14 residues. In germline, CDR1 is SGHAT, CDR2 FQNNGV. The CDR3 loop is CASSPRTFSYEQYF. The CDR3 bases are TGTGCCAGCAGCCCACGGACATTCTCCTACGAGCAGTACTTC. Full variable domain (outside the CDR3, taken from reference TRBV11-2 and TRBJ2-7): EAGVAQSPRYKIIEKRQSVAFWCNPISGHATLYWYQQILGQGPKLLIQFQNNGVVDDSQLPKDRFSAERLKGVDSTLKIQPAKLEDSAVYLCASSPRTFSYEQYFGPGTRLTVT.

V is TRBV11-3 and J is TRBJ2-5; perhaps TRBD1 as D (6 bases). The CDR3 covers 13 residues. The germline V gene has CDR1 SGHNT and CDR2 YENEEA. The germline V and J ends were trimmed by 3 bases and 4 bases, with 9 bases remaining between them. As DNA, the CDR3 is TGTGCCAGCAGCTTGCAGGGGAGAGAGACCCAGTACTTC. Amino acids: CASSLQGRETQYF.

The V gene is TRBV11-3, the J gene TRBJ2-1, with D tentatively TRBD2 (6 bases). Germline V gene data show CDR1 as SGHNT and CDR2 as YENEEA. The CDR3 has 15 amino acids. V lost 5 bases and J lost 0, with 11 bases in between. The CDR3, as DNA: TGTGCCAGCAGCCCCGACGGGAGCTCCTACAATGAGCAGTTCTTC. Amino acids: CASSPDGSSYNEQFF.

The gene calls are TRBV7-3 and TRBJ1-2; D gene ambiguous. The CDR3 is made up of 13 amino acids. The germline V and J ends were trimmed by 3 bases and 4 bases, with 9 bases remaining between them. Per the germline V gene, CDR1 is SGHTA and CDR2 is FQGTGA. Written as DNA, the CDR3 is TGTGCCAGCAGCTTCGACGCTAGCTATGGCTACACCTTC. It translates to CASSFDASYGYTF.

This clone came up a few times. The chain has TRBV7-2 and TRBJ2-3; 9 positions agree with TRBD2. Germline-derived CDR1 and CDR2 are SGHTA and FQGNSA. With 1 base clipped from V and 1 base from J, the junction kept 3 bases outside the gene matches. CDR3 length: 16 residues. CDR3 in DNA: TGTGCCAGCAGCTTAGGACTAGCGGCTGGCACAGATACGCAGTATTTT. It encodes CASSLGLAAGTDTQYF.